Listed below are T cell receptor beta chains from one sample, sequenced in a study of blood T cell repertoires in COVID-19. Method: immunoSEQ multiplex PCR; TCRdb's copy keeps in-frame clones and lacks some. The sample contains some 150,000 clones, 75% to 90% of which appear only once. Sequencing was carried out using peripheral blood. The receptors were sampled from an elderly woman with acute or convalescent COVID-19. CDR3s include the opening cysteine and the closing phenylalanine or tryptophan. Each record gives: J gene, V gene, D gene, clone size, CDR3 DNA, CDR3 protein. A D gene is named only where the DNA matches it firmly. Rows may omit the clone size; those that give it use once, few, many or a size class.

J: TRBJ1-2
V: TRBV4-1
D: -
size: -
DNA: TGCGCCAGCAGCCAGCCCCTAGTAAACTATGGCTACACCTTC
CDR3: CASSQPLVNYGYTF

J: TRBJ2-1
V: TRBV28
D: TRBD2
size: -
DNA: TGTGCCAGCAGTCCGAGACTAGCGGGAGGGCCGCACAATGAGCAGTTCTTC
CDR3: CASSPRLAGGPHNEQFF

J: TRBJ1-2
V: TRBV18
D: TRBD1
size: -
DNA: TGTGCCAGCTCACCATCCAGGGGGCGGCAGGGCTACACCTTC
CDR3: CASSPSRGRQGYTF

J: TRBJ2-3
V: TRBV28
D: -
size: -
DNA: TGTGCCACTACGTATCCCTCCACAGATACGCAGTATTTT
CDR3: CATTYPSTDTQYF

J: TRBJ1-6
V: TRBV2
D: -
size: few
DNA: TGTGCCAGCAGTGACAGGGGCACCTATAATTCACCCCTCCACTTT
CDR3: CASSDRGTYNSPLHF

J: TRBJ2-3
V: TRBV24-1
D: TRBD2
size: once
DNA: TGTGCCACCAGTGGGACTAGCGGGGGGGCCGGCACAGATACGCAGTATTTT
CDR3: CATSGTSGGAGTDTQYF

J: TRBJ1-3
V: TRBV10-3
D: TRBD1
size: -
DNA: TGTGCCATCAGTGAGTCGAGACAGGGAAGGGGAAACACCATATATTTT
CDR3: CAISESRQGRGNTIYF

J: TRBJ2-3
V: TRBV2
D: TRBD2
size: once
DNA: TGTGCCAGCATGAGTGCCAGCGGGAGATCCACAGATACGCAGTATTTT
CDR3: CASMSASGRSTDTQYF

J: TRBJ2-7
V: TRBV2
D: -
size: -
DNA: TGTGCCAGCGGGAGCTCCTACGAGCAGTACTTC
CDR3: CASGSSYEQYF

J: TRBJ2-7
V: TRBV29-1
D: -
size: -
DNA: TGCAGTGGACAGTTCAACTACGAGCAGTACTTC
CDR3: CSGQFNYEQYF

J: TRBJ1-4
V: TRBV28
D: TRBD1
size: -
DNA: TGTGCCAGCAGTTTATGGTGGGACAGAGGGGATGAAAAACTGTTTTTT
CDR3: CASSLWWDRGDEKLFF

J: TRBJ2-3
V: TRBV6-1
D: TRBD2
size: -
DNA: TGTGCCAGCAGTGACGGCGTCAGGGGCAGGCTAGCGGGGACCACAGATACGCAGTATTTT
CDR3: CASSDGVRGRLAGTTDTQYF

J: TRBJ1-3
V: TRBV16
D: TRBD1
size: -
DNA: TGTGCCAGCAGCCAAAGACAGGGGGCTGGAAACACCATATATTTT
CDR3: CASSQRQGAGNTIYF

J: TRBJ1-5
V: TRBV27
D: TRBD1
size: -
DNA: TGTGCCAGCAGTTTAGCACAGGGGGGAACTCCACAGCATTTT
CDR3: CASSLAQGGTPQHF

J: TRBJ2-3
V: TRBV7-9
D: -
size: -
DNA: TGTGCCAGCAGCTTAGGGTTTCGCGGCAGGGCGGTAGATACGCAGTATTTT
CDR3: CASSLGFRGRAVDTQYF

J: TRBJ1-5
V: TRBV7-2
D: TRBD1
size: few
DNA: TGTGCCAGCAGCTTAGCAGGGGGCGCGGGTCAGCCCCAGCATTTT
CDR3: CASSLAGGAGQPQHF

J: TRBJ2-5
V: TRBV11-2
D: -
size: -
DNA: TGTGCCAGCAGCGATCTAAGGCGGCGGAGGGCAGGTTTAACCCAGTACTTC
CDR3: CASSDLRRRRAGLTQYF

J: TRBJ2-1
V: TRBV7-6
D: -
size: -
DNA: TGTGCCAGCAGCTTAGATCGGGAGCTAAGGTACAATGAGCAGTTCTTC
CDR3: CASSLDRELRYNEQFF

J: TRBJ1-2
V: TRBV2
D: TRBD1
size: -
DNA: TGTGCCAGCAACCGGGACAGGGATTATGGCTACACCTTC
CDR3: CASNRDRDYGYTF

J: TRBJ1-1
V: TRBV28
D: TRBD1
size: -
DNA: TGTGCCAGCAGTAACAGGGGGCTGGACACTGAAGCTTTCTTT
CDR3: CASSNRGLDTEAFF

J: TRBJ1-2
V: TRBV28
D: TRBD1
size: once
DNA: TGTGCGGGGGCCGGACAGGGGGCAGGCGGCTACACCTTC
CDR3: CAGAGQGAGGYTF

J: TRBJ1-6
V: TRBV3-1/TRBV3-2
D: -
size: -
DNA: TGTGCCAGCAGCCAAGATTGGGGGGAGGGCTCCTATAATTCACCCCTCCACTTT
CDR3: CASSQDWGEGSYNSPLHF

J: TRBJ2-7
V: TRBV20-1
D: -
size: -
DNA: TGCAGTGCGAGGGTAATCTACGAGCAGTACTTC
CDR3: CSARVIYEQYF

J: TRBJ1-6
V: TRBV10-3
D: TRBD1
size: -
DNA: TGTGCCATCAGAAGGGACAGCGATAATTCACCCCTCCACTTT
CDR3: CAIRRDSDNSPLHF

J: TRBJ2-1
V: TRBV27
D: TRBD1
size: -
DNA: TGTGCCAGCAGTTTATACGGGACAGGCCCCTACAATGAGCAGTTCTTC
CDR3: CASSLYGTGPYNEQFF

J: TRBJ1-4
V: TRBV11-2
D: -
size: -
DNA: TGTGCCAGCAGCTTACGAGTTTACGGTGAAAAACTGTTTTTT
CDR3: CASSLRVYGEKLFF

J: TRBJ2-1
V: TRBV19
D: -
size: -
DNA: TGTGCCAGTAGGGTCGAACTAACAAGCTACAATGAGCAGTTCTTC
CDR3: CASRVELTSYNEQFF

J: TRBJ2-1
V: TRBV7-2
D: TRBD2
size: -
DNA: TGTGCCAGCAGCTTGACTAGCGGGAGGATCTACAATGAGCAGTTCTTC
CDR3: CASSLTSGRIYNEQFF

J: TRBJ2-6
V: TRBV5-1
D: -
size: -
DNA: TGCGCCAGCAGCTTGGCTGTGAGTTCTGGGGCCAACGTCCTGACTTTC
CDR3: CASSLAVSSGANVLTF

J: TRBJ2-1
V: TRBV10-3
D: -
size: -
DNA: TGTGCCATCAGTGACAAGATAGGGCAGGGCCAATTCTTC
CDR3: CAISDKIGQGQFF

J: TRBJ2-1
V: TRBV19
D: TRBD2
size: -
DNA: TGTGCCAGTAGTGACATATTCAACTTTTTGGGGGAGGGTGGGGTTCATGAGCAGTTCTTC
CDR3: CASSDIFNFLGEGGVHEQFF

J: TRBJ2-3
V: TRBV24-1
D: TRBD1
size: once
DNA: TGTGCCACCAGTGAGTCCGGGACAGCAAGCACAGATACGCAGTATTTT
CDR3: CATSESGTASTDTQYF

J: TRBJ2-7
V: TRBV5-1
D: TRBD2
size: -
DNA: TGCGCCAGCAGCTTTGGCGGGAGCGGTTACGAGCAGTACTTC
CDR3: CASSFGGSGYEQYF

J: TRBJ2-7
V: TRBV10-1
D: TRBD1
size: -
DNA: TGCGCCAGCAGTGGGCTCGGACAGGGGTCATACGAGCAGTACTTC
CDR3: CASSGLGQGSYEQYF

J: TRBJ1-1
V: TRBV9
D: -
size: -
DNA: TGTGCCAGCAGCCTCCAGGCTATGAACACTGAAGCTTTCTTT
CDR3: CASSLQAMNTEAFF

J: TRBJ1-6
V: TRBV6-5
D: -
size: -
DNA: TGTGCCAGCTTTGACAGACCTGGATATAATTCACCCCTCCACTTT
CDR3: CASFDRPGYNSPLHF

J: TRBJ2-1
V: TRBV5-1
D: -
size: -
DNA: TGCGCCAGCAGGAGGGTTCGGGGGTACAATGAGCAGTTCTTC
CDR3: CASRRVRGYNEQFF

J: TRBJ2-2
V: TRBV2
D: TRBD1
size: -
DNA: TGTGCCAGCAGTCCGACAGGGATCAACACCGGGGAGCTGTTTTTT
CDR3: CASSPTGINTGELFF